The 2 T cell receptor beta chains below come from one sample, sequenced in a study of blood T cell repertoires in COVID-19. Sequencing was performed with immunoSEQ multiplex PCR; in TCRdb, only in-frame clones are kept and a portion is missing. Seen here are 200,000 to 250,000 clones, around 90% observed once, and the top ten hold over 0.65%. The specimen sequenced was peripheral blood. These receptors were collected from a man younger than 40 with COVID-19, enrolled during active disease.

This chain connects TRBV5-1 to TRBJ2-2; 7 nucleotides line up with TRBD1. Trimming cost V 5 bases and J 1 base; bases outside gene matches: 11. Germline V CDR1 and CDR2: SGHRS, YFSETQ. The CDR3 loop spans 17 amino acids. The CDR3 DNA sequence: TGCGCCAGCAGACTTCGGACAGGTCCTGTGAACACCGGGGAGCTGTTTTTT. It encodes CASRLRTGPVNTGELFF.

The chain is built from TRBV5-5 and TRBJ2-5, with 7 bases that match TRBD2. The CDR3 spans 14 residues. The germline gives CDR1 SGHKS, CDR2 YYEKEE (reference sequence). The trim removed 2 bases at V and 4 bases at J, leaving 5 bases unmatched. The CDR3 bases are TGTGCCAGCAGCTTTAGCTGGGGGGGAGAGACCCAGTACTTC. Amino acid sequence: CASSFSWGGETQYF.